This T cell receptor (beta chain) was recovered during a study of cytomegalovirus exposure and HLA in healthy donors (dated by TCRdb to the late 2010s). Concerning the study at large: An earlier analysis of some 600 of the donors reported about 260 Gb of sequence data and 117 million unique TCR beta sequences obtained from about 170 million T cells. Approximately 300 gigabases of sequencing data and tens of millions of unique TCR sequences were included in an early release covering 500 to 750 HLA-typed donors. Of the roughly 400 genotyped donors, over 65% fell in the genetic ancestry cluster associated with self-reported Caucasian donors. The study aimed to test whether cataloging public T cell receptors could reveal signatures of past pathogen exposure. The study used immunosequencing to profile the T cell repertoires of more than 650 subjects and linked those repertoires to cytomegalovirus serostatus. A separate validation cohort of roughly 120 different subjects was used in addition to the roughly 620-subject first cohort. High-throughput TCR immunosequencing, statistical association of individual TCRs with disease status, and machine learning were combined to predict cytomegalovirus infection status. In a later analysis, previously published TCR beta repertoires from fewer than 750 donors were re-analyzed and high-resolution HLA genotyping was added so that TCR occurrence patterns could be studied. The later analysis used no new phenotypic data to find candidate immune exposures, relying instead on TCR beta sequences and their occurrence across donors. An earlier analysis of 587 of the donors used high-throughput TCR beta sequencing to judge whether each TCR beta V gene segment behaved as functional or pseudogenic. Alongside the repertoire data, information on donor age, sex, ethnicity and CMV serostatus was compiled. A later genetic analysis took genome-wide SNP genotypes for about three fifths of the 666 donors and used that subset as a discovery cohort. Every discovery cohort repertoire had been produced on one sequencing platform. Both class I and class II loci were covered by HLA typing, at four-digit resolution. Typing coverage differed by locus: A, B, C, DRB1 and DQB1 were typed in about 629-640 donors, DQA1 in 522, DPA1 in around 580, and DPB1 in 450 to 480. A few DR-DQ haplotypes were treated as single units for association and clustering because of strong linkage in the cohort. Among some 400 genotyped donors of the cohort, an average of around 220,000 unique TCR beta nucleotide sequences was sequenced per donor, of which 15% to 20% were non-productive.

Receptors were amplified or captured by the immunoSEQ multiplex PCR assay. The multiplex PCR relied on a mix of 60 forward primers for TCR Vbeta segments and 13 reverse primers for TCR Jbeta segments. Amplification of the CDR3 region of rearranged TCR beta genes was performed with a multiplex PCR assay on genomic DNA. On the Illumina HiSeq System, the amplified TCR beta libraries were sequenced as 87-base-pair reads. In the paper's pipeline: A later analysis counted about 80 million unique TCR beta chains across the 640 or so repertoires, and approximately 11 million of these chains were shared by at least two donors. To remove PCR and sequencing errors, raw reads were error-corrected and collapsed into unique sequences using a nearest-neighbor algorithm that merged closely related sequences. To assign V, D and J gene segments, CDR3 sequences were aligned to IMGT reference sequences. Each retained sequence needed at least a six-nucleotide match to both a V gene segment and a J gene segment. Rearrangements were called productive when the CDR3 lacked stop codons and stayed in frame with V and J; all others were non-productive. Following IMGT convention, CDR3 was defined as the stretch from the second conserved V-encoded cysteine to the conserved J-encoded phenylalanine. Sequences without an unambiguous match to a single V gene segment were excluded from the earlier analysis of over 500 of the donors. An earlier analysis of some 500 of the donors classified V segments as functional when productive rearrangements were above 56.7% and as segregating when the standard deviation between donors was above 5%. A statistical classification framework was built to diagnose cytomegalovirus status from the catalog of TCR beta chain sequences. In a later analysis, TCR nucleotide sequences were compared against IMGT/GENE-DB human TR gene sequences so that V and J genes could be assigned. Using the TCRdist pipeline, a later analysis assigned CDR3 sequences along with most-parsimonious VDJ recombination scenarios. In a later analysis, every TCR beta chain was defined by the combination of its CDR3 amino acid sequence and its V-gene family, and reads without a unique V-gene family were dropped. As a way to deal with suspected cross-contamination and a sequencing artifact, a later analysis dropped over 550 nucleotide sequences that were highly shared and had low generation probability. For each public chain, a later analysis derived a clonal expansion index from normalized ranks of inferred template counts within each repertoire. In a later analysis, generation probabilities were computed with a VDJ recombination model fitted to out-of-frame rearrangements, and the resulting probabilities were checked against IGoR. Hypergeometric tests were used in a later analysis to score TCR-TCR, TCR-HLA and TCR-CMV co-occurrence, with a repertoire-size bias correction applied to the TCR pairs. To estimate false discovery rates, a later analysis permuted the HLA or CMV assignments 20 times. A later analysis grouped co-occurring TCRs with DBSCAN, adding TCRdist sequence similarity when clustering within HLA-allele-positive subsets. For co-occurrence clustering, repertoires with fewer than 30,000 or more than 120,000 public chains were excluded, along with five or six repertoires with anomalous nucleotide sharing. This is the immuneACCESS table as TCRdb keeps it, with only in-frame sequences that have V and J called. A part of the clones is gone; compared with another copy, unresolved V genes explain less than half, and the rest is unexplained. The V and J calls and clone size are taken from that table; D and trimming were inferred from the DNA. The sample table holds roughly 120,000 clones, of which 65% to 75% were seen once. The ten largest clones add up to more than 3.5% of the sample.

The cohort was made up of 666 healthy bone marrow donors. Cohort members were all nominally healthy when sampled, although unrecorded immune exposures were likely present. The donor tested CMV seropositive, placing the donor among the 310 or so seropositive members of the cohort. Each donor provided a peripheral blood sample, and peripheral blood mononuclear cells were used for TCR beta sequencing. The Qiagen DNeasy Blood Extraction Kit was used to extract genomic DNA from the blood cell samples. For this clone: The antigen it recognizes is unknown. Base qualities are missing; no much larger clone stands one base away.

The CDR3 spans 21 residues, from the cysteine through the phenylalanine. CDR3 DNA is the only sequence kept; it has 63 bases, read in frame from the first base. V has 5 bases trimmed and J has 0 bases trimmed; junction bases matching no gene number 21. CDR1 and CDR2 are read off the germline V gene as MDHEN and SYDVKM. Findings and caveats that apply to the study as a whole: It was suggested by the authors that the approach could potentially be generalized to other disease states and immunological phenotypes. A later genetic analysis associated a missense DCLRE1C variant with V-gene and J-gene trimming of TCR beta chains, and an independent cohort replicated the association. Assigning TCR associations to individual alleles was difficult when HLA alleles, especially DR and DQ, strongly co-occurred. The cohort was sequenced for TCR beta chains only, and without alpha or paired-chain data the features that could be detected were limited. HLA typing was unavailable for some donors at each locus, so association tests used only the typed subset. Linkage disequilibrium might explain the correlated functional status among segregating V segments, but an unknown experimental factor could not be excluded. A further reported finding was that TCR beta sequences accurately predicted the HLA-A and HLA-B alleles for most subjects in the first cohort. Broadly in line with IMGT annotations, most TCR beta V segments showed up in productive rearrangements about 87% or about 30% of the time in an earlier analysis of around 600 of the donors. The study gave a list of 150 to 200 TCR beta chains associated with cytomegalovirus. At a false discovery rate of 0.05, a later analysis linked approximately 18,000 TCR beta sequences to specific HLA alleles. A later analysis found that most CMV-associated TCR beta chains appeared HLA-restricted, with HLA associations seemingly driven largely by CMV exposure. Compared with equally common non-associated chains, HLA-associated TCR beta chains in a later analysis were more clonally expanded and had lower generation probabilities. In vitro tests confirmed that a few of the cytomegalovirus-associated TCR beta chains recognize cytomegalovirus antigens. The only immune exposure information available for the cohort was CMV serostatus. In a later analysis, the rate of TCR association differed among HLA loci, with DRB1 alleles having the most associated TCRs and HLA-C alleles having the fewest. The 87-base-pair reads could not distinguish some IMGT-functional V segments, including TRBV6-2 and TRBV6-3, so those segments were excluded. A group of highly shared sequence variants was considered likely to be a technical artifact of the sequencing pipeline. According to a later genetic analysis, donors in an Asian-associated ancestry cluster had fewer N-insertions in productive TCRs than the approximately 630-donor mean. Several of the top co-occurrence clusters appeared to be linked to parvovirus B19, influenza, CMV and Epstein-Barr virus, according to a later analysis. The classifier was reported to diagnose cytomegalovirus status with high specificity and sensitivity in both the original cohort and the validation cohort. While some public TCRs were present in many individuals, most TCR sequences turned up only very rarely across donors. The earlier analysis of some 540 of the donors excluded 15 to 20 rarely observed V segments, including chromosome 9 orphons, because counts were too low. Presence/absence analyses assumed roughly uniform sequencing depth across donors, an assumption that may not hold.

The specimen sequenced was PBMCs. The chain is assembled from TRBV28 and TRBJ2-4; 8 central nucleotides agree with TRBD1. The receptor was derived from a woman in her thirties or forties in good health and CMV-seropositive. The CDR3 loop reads CASSLTPPGTGLTLAKNIQYF. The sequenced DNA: TGTGCCAGCAGTCTTACACCCCCCGGGACAGGATTAACTCTAGCCAAAAACATTCAGTACTTC. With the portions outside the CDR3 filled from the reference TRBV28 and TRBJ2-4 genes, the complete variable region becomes DVKVTQSSRYLVKRTGEKVFLECVQDMDHENMFWYRQDPGLGLRLIYFSYDVKMKEKGDIPEGYSVSREKKERFSLILESASTNQTSMYLCASSLTPPGTGLTLAKNIQYFGAGTRLSVL.